This is a list of T cell receptor beta chains from one sample in a study of cytomegalovirus exposure and HLA in healthy donors. Repertoires were generated with immunoSEQ multiplex PCR, while TCRdb's copy carries only in-frame clones and drops some. This table has 310,000 or so clones, about 87% appearing once. Sequencing was done on a sample of PBMCs. Receptors originate from a woman between 18 and 29 years old in good health and CMV-seronegative. CDR3s include the opening cysteine and the closing phenylalanine or tryptophan. A D gene is named only where the DNA matches it firmly.

CDR3nt,CDR3aa,d_gene,j_gene,v_gene
TGTGCCAGCAGCTCAGTCGCAGGTGGCTACGAGCAGTACTTC,CASSSVAGGYEQYF,NA,TRBJ2-7,TRBV7-9
TGTGCCAGCAGCTTGGGGGACAGGGCCCTGGAGGAGCAGTTCTTC,CASSLGDRALEEQFF,TRBD1,TRBJ2-1,TRBV5-8
TGTGCCAGCAGATCGGGGCAGGGGACTCAGCCCCAGCATTTT,CASRSGQGTQPQHF,NA,TRBJ1-5,TRBV6-6
TGTGCCAGCAGCCAAGATTTATCTAGCGGGGGCACAGATACGCAGTATTTT,CASSQDLSSGGTDTQYF,TRBD2,TRBJ2-3,TRBV4-2
TGTGCCAGCAGCACAAGCGTACCGGGACAGGGGGCGGACACCGGGGAGCTGTTTTTT,CASSTSVPGQGADTGELFF,TRBD1,TRBJ2-2,TRBV13
TGTGCCAGCAGCCGAGAGAGATCGGACACCGGGGAGCTGTTTTTT,CASSRERSDTGELFF,NA,TRBJ2-2,TRBV4-2
TGTGCCAGCAGTTTATCGTCCGTTGAAAAACTGTTTTTT,CASSLSSVEKLFF,NA,TRBJ1-4,TRBV27
TGTGCCACCAGCCCCGACAGGTCCGCTAGCGGCTACACCTTC,CATSPDRSASGYTF,NA,TRBJ1-2,TRBV15
TGTGCCAGCAGTTCCGGTTTACAGGGGGGCGAGCAGTACTTC,CASSSGLQGGEQYF,TRBD1,TRBJ2-7,TRBV6-5
TGTGCCAGCAGCGTGACCGGGACAGTCTCCTACAATGAGCAGTTCTTC,CASSVTGTVSYNEQFF,TRBD1,TRBJ2-1,TRBV9
TGTGCCTGGAGAAAGACTAGCTCCTACGAGCAGTACTTC,CAWRKTSSYEQYF,NA,TRBJ2-7,TRBV30
TGCGCCAGCAGCCCTAGCGGGGGGGCCTACAATGAGCAGTTCTTC,CASSPSGGAYNEQFF,TRBD2,TRBJ2-1,TRBV5-1
TGCGCCAGCAGCTTGACCGTGGGGGGATCCCACGAGCAGTACTTC,CASSLTVGGSHEQYF,NA,TRBJ2-7,TRBV5-1